These 19 T cell receptor beta chains were sequenced from one sample in a study of post-analysis software for immune sequencing data. The study, taken as a whole, reports: In patients, TRBV5-6, TRBV5-1 and TRBV20-1 belonged to five TRBV segments found more frequently than in controls.

No antigens are known for them. Libraries were made from TCR beta cDNA, and they carried unique molecular identifiers. MiXCR, run by TCRdb on the PCR reads, gives a single entry per CDR3 protein. The sample includes about half a million distinct CDR3 sequences, roughly 45% of them seen just once. The sequencing input was blood. The receptors stem from a girl aged 5-17 years with multiple sclerosis.

The rearrangement joins TRBV24-1 to TRBJ2-1; 11 bases line up with TRBD2. Germline V gene lookup returns CDR1 KGHDR and CDR2 SFDVKD. This CDR3 spans 16 amino acids. Trimming at V came to 4 bases and at J to 4 bases, leaving 5 bases not matched to a gene. The DNA for the CDR3 is TGTGCCACCAGTGACCGTAGCGGGAGGGTTTACAATGAGCAGTTCTTC. Its translation: CATSDRSGRVYNEQFF.

The chain links TRBV20-1 to TRBJ2-1, with unresolved D. CDR3 length: 14 amino acids. In germline, CDR1 is DFQATT, CDR2 SNEGSKA (reference sequence). The CDR3 nucleotides read TGCAGCGCCCTAGACGATGCCGGGTACAATGAGCAGTTCTTC. This sequence encodes CSALDDAGYNEQFF.

The CDR3 loop reads CASSLSDPGELFF. Written as DNA, the CDR3 is TGTGCCAGCAGTTTGTCCGACCCCGGGGAGCTGTTTTTT. This chain links TRBV12-3 or TRBV12-4 with TRBJ2-2; D remains unclear. There are 13 residues in the CDR3. The V gene lost 3 bases and the J gene lost 6 bases, with 8 bases spanning the gap.

This clonotype was observed a handful of times. The J gene is TRBJ1-2, the V gene TRBV7-9; unclear D gene. The germline CDR1 and CDR2 sequences are SEHNR and FQNEAQ (reference sequence). This CDR3 has 14 residues. With 1 base removed from V and 4 bases from J, the gap between germline ends came to 10 bases. The CDR3 here is CASSLEADLYGYTF. CDR3 DNA: TGTGCCAGCAGCTTAGAGGCAGACCTCTATGGCTACACCTTC.

In this sample, this clonotype turned up a few times. Here the CDR3 reads CASSLQGGYGYTF. In DNA form, the CDR3 reads TGTGCCAGCAGTTTACAGGGGGGCTATGGCTACACCTTC. The gene calls are TRBV28 and TRBJ1-2, with 7 bases lining up with TRBD1. The CDR3 totals 13 residues. Trimming cost V 2 bases and J 4 bases; bases outside gene matches: 1. Germline assignment: CDR1 MDHEN and CDR2 SYDVKM.

This clonotype was recorded a few times. The rearrangement joins TRBV9 to TRBJ2-3; D gene ambiguous. This CDR3 is 15 amino acids long. Trimming cost V 0 bases and J 4 bases, with 12 bases left between them. Germline lookup yields CDR1 SGDLS and CDR2 YYNGEE. CDR3 loop: CASSVDIRWADTQYF. For the CDR3, the DNA is TGTGCCAGCAGCGTAGACATTAGGTGGGCAGATACGCAGTATTTT.

This chain uses TRBV12-3 or TRBV12-4 with TRBJ2-1; D possibly uses TRBD1 or TRBD2 (5 bases each). Trimming removed 6 bases from V and 10 bases from J, with 19 bases in between. The CDR3 is made up of 14 amino acids. Here the CDR3 reads CASREAEGTAEQFF. CDR3 nucleotides: TGTGCCAGCAGGGAGGCCGAAGGGACGGCGGAGCAGTTCTTC.

The rearrangement joins TRBV7-2 to TRBJ2-7, with TRBD2 matching over 12 bases. The ends lost 5 bases at V and 4 bases at J; junction bases unmatched: 12. The CDR3 is 17 amino acids. CDR1 is SGHTA and CDR2 is FQGNSA in the germline V gene. The DNA for the CDR3 is TGTGCCAGCAGCCCTGATCGACTAGCGGGAGCAGGGTACGAGCAGTACTTC. Translated, it gives CASSPDRLAGAGYEQYF.

This clonotype was recorded a few times. The chain uses TRBV28 and TRBJ2-1; the D gene could be TRBD1 or TRBD2 (6 bases each). The germline V and J ends were trimmed by 6 bases and 3 bases, with 24 bases remaining between them. Germline CDR1 and CDR2: MDHEN and SYDVKM. The CDR3 runs to 18 residues. CDR3 nucleotide sequence: TGTGCCAGCAGCACCCTTATTGAAACAGGGACTTTCTACAATGAGCAGTTCTTC. Protein sequence: CASSTLIETGTFYNEQFF. Combining the CDR3 with reference TRBV28 and TRBJ2-1 gives the whole variable domain DVKVTQSSRYLVKRTGEKVFLECVQDMDHENMFWYRQDPGLGLRLIYFSYDVKMKEKGDIPEGYSVSREKKERFSLILESASTNQTSMYLCASSTLIETGTFYNEQFFGPGTRLTVL.

The V gene is TRBV12-3 or TRBV12-4, the J gene TRBJ1-2; a weak D match, TRBD1 (6 bases). The CDR3 is 14 amino acids. V shed 6 bases and J shed 7 bases, with 18 bases lying between them. The CDR3 region has the DNA TGTGCCAGCAGCCAGCTCACAGGGTTAGGTGGCTACACCTTC. Protein: CASSQLTGLGGYTF.

The chain has TRBV5-6 and TRBJ1-1; D is unresolved. The CDR3 has 15 amino acids. Trimming took off 4 bases at V and 3 bases at J, with 16 bases between the two ends. The germline gives CDR1 SGHDT, CDR2 YYEEEE. As DNA, the CDR3 is TGTGCCAGCAGCACCCATCAGGACGTGGACACTGAAGCTTTCTTT. Protein sequence: CASSTHQDVDTEAFF.

This sequence joins TRBV29-1 and TRBJ2-1, with 9 bases that match TRBD2. The germline CDR1 and CDR2 sequences are SQVTM and ANQGSEA. The V gene end was trimmed by 1 base and the J gene end by 6 bases; junction bases not matched to a gene: 7. There are 15 residues in the CDR3. CDR3 sequence reads: CSVEVLAGVPNEQFF. The CDR3 bases are TGCAGCGTTGAAGTATTAGCGGGAGTTCCCAATGAGCAGTTCTTC.

This clonotype was recorded a few times. The chain combines TRBV4-2 with TRBJ2-3; 9 nucleotides align to TRBD2. The CDR3 loop spans 16 amino acids. The ends lost 6 bases at V and 1 base at J; junction bases unmatched: 8. From germline, CDR1 is LGHNA and CDR2 YNFKEQ. The CDR3: CASRFGIAGGTDTQYF. CDR3 nucleotide sequence: TGTGCCAGCAGGTTCGGCATAGCGGGAGGCACAGATACGCAGTATTTT.

This clonotype was observed many times. The chain uses TRBV27 and TRBJ2-1; no firm D call. From germline, CDR1 is MNHEY and CDR2 SMNVEV (reference sequence). The V gene lost 2 bases and the J gene lost 0 bases, with 8 bases spanning the gap. The CDR3 spans 15 residues. Here the CDR3 reads CASSLVSGSYNEQFF. Written as DNA, the CDR3 is TGTGCCAGCAGTTTAGTCTCAGGCTCCTACAATGAGCAGTTCTTC.

This clonotype was detected a few times. This chain links TRBV12-3 or TRBV12-4 with TRBJ2-1, with 9 bases matching TRBD2. Unmatched junction bases numbered 4, after V lost 4 bases and J lost 9 bases. This CDR3 spans 13 amino acids. The CDR3, as DNA: TGTGCCAGCAGTTATAGCGGGAGTTCTGAGCAGTTCTTC. Protein sequence: CASSYSGSSEQFF.

The rearrangement links TRBV4-1 to TRBJ1-4; D not certain. V was pared by 1 base and J by 0 bases, with 9 bases between. CDR1 and CDR2 (germline): MGHRA, YSYEKL. The CDR3 runs to 16 residues. CDR3 nucleotide sequence: TGCGCCAGCAGCCAAGGAGGATCTGCAACTAATGAAAAACTGTTTTTT. The encoded protein is CASSQGGSATNEKLFF.

This clonotype was seen a few times. V usage is TRBV6-5 and J usage is TRBJ2-5; D gene unclear. Per germline, CDR1 MNHEY and CDR2 SVGAGI. This CDR3 spans 15 amino acids. Trimming took off 2 bases at V and 2 bases at J, with 12 bases between the two ends. CDR3 protein: CASSYTEWGQETQYF. CDR3 bases: TGTGCCAGCAGTTACACCGAATGGGGACAAGAGACCCAGTACTTC.

The chain has TRBV29-1 and TRBJ2-5; 11 bases are shared with TRBD2. The CDR3 loop spans 16 amino acids. The ends lost 3 bases at V and 5 bases at J; junction bases unmatched: 11. Germline V gene sequence: CDR1 SQVTM, CDR2 ANQGSEA. This CDR3 reads CSVDGSGTSGGETQYF. As DNA, the CDR3 is TGCAGCGTTGACGGGTCAGGGACTAGCGGAGGGGAGACCCAGTACTTC.

With regard to this clonotype: The junction shows a germline mismatch at one end, possibly a read error. The rearrangement joins TRBV7-9 to TRBJ2-3, with TRBD2 as a possible D gene (6 bases). Germline V CDR1 and CDR2: SEHNR, FQNEAQ (reference sequence). CDR3 length: 15 residues. Here the CDR3 DNA reads TGTGCTAGCACCCTAGCGAGCCTTAGCACAGATACGCGGTATTTT. Amino acid sequence: CASTLASLSTDTRYF.